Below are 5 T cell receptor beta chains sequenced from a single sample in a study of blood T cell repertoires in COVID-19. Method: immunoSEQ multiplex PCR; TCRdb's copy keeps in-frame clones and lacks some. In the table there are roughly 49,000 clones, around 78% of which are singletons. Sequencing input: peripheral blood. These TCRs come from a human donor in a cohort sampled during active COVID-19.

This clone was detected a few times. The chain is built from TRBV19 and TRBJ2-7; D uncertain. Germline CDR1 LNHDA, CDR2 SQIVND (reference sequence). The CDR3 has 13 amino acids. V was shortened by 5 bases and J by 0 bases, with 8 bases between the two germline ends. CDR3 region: CASSSSDSYEQYF. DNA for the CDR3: TGTGCCAGTAGTTCCAGCGACTCCTACGAGCAGTACTTC.

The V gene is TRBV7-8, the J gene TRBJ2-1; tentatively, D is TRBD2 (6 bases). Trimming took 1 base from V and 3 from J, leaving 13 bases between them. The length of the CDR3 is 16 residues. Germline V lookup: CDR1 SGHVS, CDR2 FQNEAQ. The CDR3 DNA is TGTGCCAGCAGCTTAGGCGGGGATGCAGTCTACAATGAGCAGTTCTTC. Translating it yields CASSLGGDAVYNEQFF.

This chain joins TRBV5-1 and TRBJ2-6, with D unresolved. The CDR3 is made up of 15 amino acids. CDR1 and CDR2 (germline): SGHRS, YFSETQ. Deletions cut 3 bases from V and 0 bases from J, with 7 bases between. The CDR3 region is CASSSQYSGANVLTF. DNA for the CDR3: TGCGCCAGCAGCTCGCAGTACTCTGGGGCCAACGTCCTGACTTTC.

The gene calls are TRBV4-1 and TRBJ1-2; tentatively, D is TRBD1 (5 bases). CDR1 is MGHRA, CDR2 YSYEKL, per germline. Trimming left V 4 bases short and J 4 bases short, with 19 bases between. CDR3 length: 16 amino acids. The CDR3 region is CASSRRYGTDAYGYTF. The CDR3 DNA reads TGCGCCAGCAGCCGGAGGTACGGGACTGACGCCTATGGCTACACCTTC.

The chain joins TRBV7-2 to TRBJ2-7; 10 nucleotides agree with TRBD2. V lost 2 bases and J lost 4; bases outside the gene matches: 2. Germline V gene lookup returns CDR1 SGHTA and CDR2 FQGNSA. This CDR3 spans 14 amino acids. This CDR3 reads CASSLSGGAYEQYF. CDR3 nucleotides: TGTGCCAGCAGCTTAAGCGGGGGGGCTTACGAGCAGTACTTC. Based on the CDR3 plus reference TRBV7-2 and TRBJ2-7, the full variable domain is GAGVSQSPSNKVTEKGKDVELRCDPISGHTALYWYRQSLGQGLEFLIYFQGNSAPDKSGLPSDRFSAERTGGSVSTLTIQRTQQEDSAVYLCASSLSGGAYEQYFGPGTRLTVT.